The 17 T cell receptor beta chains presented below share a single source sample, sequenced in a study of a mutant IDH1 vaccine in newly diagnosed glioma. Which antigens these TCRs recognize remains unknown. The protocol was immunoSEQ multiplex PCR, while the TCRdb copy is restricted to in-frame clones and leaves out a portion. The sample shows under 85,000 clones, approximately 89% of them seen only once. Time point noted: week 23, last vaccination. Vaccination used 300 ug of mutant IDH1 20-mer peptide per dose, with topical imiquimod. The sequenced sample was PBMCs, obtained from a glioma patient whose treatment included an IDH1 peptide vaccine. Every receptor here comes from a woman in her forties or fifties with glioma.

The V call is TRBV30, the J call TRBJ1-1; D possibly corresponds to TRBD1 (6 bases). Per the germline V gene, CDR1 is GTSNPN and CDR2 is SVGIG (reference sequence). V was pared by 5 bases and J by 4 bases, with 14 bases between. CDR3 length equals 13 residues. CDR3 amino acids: CAWSTGWVTEAFF. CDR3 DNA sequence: TGTGCCTGGTCTACAGGGTGGGTCACTGAAGCTTTCTTT.

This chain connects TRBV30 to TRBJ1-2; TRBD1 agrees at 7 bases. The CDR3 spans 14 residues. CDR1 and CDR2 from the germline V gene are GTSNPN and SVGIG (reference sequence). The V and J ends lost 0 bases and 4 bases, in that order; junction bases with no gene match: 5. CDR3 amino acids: CAWSVSDRAYGYTF. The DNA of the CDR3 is TGTGCCTGGAGTGTATCTGACAGGGCCTATGGCTACACCTTC.

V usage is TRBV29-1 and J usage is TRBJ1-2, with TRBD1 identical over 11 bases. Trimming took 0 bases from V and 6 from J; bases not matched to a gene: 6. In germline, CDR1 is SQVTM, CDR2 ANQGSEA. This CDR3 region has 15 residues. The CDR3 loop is CSVEEGDRGSHGYTF. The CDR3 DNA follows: TGCAGCGTTGAAGAGGGGGACAGGGGGAGTCATGGCTACACCTTC.

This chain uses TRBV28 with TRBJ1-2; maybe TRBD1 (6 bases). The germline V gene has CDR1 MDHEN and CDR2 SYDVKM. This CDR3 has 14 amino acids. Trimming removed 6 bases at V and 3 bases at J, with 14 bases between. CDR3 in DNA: TGTGCCAGCAGGCCAGGGGACGGAGACTATGGCTACACCTTC. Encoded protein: CASRPGDGDYGYTF.

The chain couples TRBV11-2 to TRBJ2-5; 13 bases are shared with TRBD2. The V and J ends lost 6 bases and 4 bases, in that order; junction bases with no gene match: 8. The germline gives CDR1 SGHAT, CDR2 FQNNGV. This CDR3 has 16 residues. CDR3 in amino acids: CASSSRLAGGSETQYF. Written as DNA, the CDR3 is TGTGCCAGCAGTTCGCGACTAGCGGGAGGCTCAGAGACCCAGTACTTC. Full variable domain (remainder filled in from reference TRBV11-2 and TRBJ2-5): EAGVAQSPRYKIIEKRQSVAFWCNPISGHATLYWYQQILGQGPKLLIQFQNNGVVDDSQLPKDRFSAERLKGVDSTLKIQPAKLEDSAVYLCASSSRLAGGSETQYFGPGTRLLVL.

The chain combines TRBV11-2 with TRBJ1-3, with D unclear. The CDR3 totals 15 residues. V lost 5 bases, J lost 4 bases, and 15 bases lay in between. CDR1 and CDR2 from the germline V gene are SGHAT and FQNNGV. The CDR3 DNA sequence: TGTGCCAGCAGCCCCCGAGTGGGGTTCGGAAACACCATATATTTT. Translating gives CASSPRVGFGNTIYF.

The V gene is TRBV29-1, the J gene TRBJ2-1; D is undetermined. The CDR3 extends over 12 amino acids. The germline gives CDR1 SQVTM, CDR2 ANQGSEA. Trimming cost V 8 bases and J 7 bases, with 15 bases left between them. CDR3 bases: TGCAGCCACGGGCCGGGTAGGAATGAGCAGTTCTTC. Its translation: CSHGPGRNEQFF.

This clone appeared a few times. The CDR3 DNA sequence: TGTGCCAGCAGCCGACAGAACTTTAATTCACCCCTCCACTTT. This translates into CASSRQNFNSPLHF. The chain recombines TRBV7-9 with TRBJ1-6, with D possibly TRBD1 on 5 matching bases. This CDR3 contains 14 residues. Looked up from germline, CDR1 is SEHNR and CDR2 is FQNEAQ (reference sequence). V lost 5 bases to trimming and J lost 6 bases, with 11 bases between them.

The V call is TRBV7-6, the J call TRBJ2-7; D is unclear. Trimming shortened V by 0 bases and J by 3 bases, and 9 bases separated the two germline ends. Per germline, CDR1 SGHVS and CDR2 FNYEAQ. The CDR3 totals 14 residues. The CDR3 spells CASSLAGFSYEQYF. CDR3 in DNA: TGTGCCAGCAGCTTAGCCGGGTTTAGCTACGAGCAGTACTTC.

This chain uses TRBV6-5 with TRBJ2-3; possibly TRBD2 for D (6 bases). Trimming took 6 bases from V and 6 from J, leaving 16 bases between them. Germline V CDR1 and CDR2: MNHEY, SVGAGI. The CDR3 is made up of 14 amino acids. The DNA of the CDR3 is TGTGCCAGCAGACTCGGAGGGTCTTGGGATACGCAGTATTTT. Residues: CASRLGGSWDTQYF.

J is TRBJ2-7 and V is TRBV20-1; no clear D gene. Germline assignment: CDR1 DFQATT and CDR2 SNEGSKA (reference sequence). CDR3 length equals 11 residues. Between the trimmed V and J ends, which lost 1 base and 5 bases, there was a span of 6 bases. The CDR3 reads CSARAWNEQYF. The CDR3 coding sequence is TGCAGTGCTAGAGCCTGGAACGAGCAGTACTTC.

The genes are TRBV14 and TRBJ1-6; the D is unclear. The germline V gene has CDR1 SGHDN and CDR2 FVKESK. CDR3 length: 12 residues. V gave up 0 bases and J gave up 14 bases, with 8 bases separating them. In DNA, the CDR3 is TGTGCCAGCAGCCAAGATCCCTGGACCCTCCACTTT. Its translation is CASSQDPWTLHF.

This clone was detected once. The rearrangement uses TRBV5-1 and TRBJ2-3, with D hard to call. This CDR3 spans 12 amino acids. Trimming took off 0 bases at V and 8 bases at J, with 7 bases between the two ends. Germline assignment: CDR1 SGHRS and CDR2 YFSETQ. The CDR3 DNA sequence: TGCGCCAGCAGCTTGGACTCGGGTACGCAGTATTTT. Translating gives CASSLDSGTQYF.

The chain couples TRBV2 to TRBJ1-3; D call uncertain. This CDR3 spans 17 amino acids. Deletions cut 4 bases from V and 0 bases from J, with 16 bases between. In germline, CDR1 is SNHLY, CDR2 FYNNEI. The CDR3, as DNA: TGTGCCAGCAGTGCCCCCTACGCGATTCTCTCTGGAAACACCATATATTTT. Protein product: CASSAPYAILSGNTIYF. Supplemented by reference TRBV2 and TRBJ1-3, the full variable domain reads EPEVTQTPSHQVTQMGQEVILRCVPISNHLYFYWYRQILGQKVEFLVSFYNNEISEKSEIFDDQFSVERPDGSNFTLKIRSTKLEDSAMYFCASSAPYAILSGNTIYFGEGSWLTVV.

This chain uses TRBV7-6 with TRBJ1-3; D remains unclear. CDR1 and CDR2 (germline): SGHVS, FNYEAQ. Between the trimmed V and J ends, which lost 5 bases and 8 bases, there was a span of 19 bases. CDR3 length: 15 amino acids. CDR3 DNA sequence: TGTGCCAGCAGCCTCCTAGGAGGAGCACGCGACACCATATATTTT. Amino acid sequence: CASSLLGGARDTIYF.

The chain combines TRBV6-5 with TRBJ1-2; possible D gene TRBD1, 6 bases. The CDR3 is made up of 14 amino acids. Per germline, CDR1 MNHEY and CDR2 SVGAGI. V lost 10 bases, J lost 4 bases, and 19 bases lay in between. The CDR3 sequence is CATKIGGGAYGYTF. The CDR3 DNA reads TGTGCCACCAAAATAGGGGGGGGCGCCTATGGCTACACCTTC.

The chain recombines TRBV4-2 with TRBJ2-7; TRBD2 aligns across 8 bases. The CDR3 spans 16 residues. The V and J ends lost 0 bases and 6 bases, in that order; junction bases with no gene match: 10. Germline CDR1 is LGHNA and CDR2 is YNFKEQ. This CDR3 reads CASSQEGGLVPSEQYF. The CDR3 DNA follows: TGTGCCAGCAGCCAAGAGGGGGGACTAGTCCCCTCCGAGCAGTACTTC.